This is a list of T cell receptor beta chains from one sample in a study of Tregs in tolerant kidney transplant recipients. Sequenced by immunoSEQ multiplex PCR; TCRdb stores in-frame clones only, minus some. The sample holds 240,000 or so clones; about four fifths are singletons and the top ten take around 0.64%. Sample: CD4+ T cells from blood. These TCRs come from a human donor in good health. Each CDR3 is given with its conserved first and last residue. D genes are given only for firm matches. Clone size appears in some rows only: once, few, many, or a class for an expanded clone.

cdr3_nt	cdr3_aa	clone_size	d_call	j_call	v_call
TGTGCCAGCTCTTCTCGGGCCACTCTACAAGAGACCCAGTACTTC	CASSSRATLQETQYF	-	-	TRBJ2-5	TRBV6-1
TGTGCCAGCAGCGGGACACTCCCGTCCTACGAGCAGTACTTC	CASSGTLPSYEQYF	-	-	TRBJ2-7	TRBV6-5
TGTGCCAGTAGTATATCTTCCAAGGGGATCTCCTACGAGCAGTACTTC	CASSISSKGISYEQYF	-	-	TRBJ2-7	TRBV19
TGTGCCAGCAGTCTCCAGGGGAGAGAGACCCAGTACTTC	CASSLQGRETQYF	-	-	TRBJ2-5	TRBV2
TGTGCCAGCAGCTTTTACCTACGGGGGAGTAGCTCTGGGGCCAACGTCCTGACTTTC	CASSFYLRGSSSGANVLTF	-	-	TRBJ2-6	TRBV7-2
TGTGCCAGCAGCTTGGCCAGGTTCTCCACTGAAGCTTTCTTT	CASSLARFSTEAFF	-	-	TRBJ1-1	TRBV7-9
TGTGCCAGCAGCTTCATACGACAGAGCTCCTACGAGCAGTACTTC	CASSFIRQSSYEQYF	-	-	TRBJ2-7	TRBV11-2
TGTGCCACCAGCAGCCAAACAGGGCGGCACGAGCAGTACTTC	CATSSQTGRHEQYF	-	-	TRBJ2-7	TRBV15
TGCGCCAGCAGCGCCCAGGGGACCGGGGAGCTGTTTTTT	CASSAQGTGELFF	-	-	TRBJ2-2	TRBV5-1
TGTGCCAGCAGTTACATGCCGACCTTAGATGGAAACACCATATATTTT	CASSYMPTLDGNTIYF	-	-	TRBJ1-3	TRBV6-5
TGTGCCAGCAATCTCCGGGGCAGGAACACTGAAGCTTTCTTT	CASNLRGRNTEAFF	-	-	TRBJ1-1	TRBV6-5
TGTGCCAGCAGCTCGCCGGGACTAGCGGGAGGAATGGAGACCCAGTACTTC	CASSSPGLAGGMETQYF	-	TRBD2	TRBJ2-5	TRBV7-9
TGCGCCAGCAGCCCGGCTGGGGGGTCTACTGGCTACACCTTC	CASSPAGGSTGYTF	once	-	TRBJ1-2	TRBV5-1
TGTGCCAGCAGTGAAGGCCCTGGGACAGGCCGCGGGTACGAGCAGTACTTC	CASSEGPGTGRGYEQYF	-	TRBD1	TRBJ2-7	TRBV2
TGTGCCAGCACCTTCGACAGGAATCAGCCCCAGCATTTT	CASTFDRNQPQHF	-	-	TRBJ1-5	TRBV6-1
TGCGCCAGCAGCTTGAACGGGATTGCTGGAAACACCATATATTTT	CASSLNGIAGNTIYF	-	-	TRBJ1-3	TRBV5-1
TGTGCCAGCAGCTATCGTAGGTGGGGCTACACCTTC	CASSYRRWGYTF	-	-	TRBJ1-2	TRBV9
TGTGCCAGCAGCTTAGTACTAGCGGGGGCCTTCGGCAATGAGCAGTTCTTC	CASSLVLAGAFGNEQFF	few	TRBD2	TRBJ2-1	TRBV7-6
TGTGCCAGCAGTTCCGGGTACACCGGGGAGCTGTTTTTT	CASSSGYTGELFF	-	-	TRBJ2-2	TRBV2
TGTGCCAGCACTCCGGCGGGGGGCAGCACAGATACGCAGTATTTT	CASTPAGGSTDTQYF	-	TRBD2	TRBJ2-3	TRBV6-1
TGTGCCAGCAGTGTGGGGGGGACAGGGGGCAATGGCTACACCTTC	CASSVGGTGGNGYTF	-	TRBD1	TRBJ1-2	TRBV6-1
TGTGCCAGCTCACCCCAAAGGGGCTCTGGAAACACCATATATTTT	CASSPQRGSGNTIYF	-	-	TRBJ1-3	TRBV18
TGCGCCAGCAGCTTACAGGGTCAATCGGGATCGAACACTGAAGCTTTCTTT	CASSLQGQSGSNTEAFF	once	-	TRBJ1-1	TRBV5-1
TGTGCCAGCAGCTTAGTCATGCGGACTAGCGGGAGGGCAGATACGCAGTATTTT	CASSLVMRTSGRADTQYF	once	TRBD2	TRBJ2-3	TRBV7-8
TGTGCCAGCAGCTTAATTCCAGGGTCGCAGTACTACGAGCAGTACTTC	CASSLIPGSQYYEQYF	-	-	TRBJ2-7	TRBV11-2
TGTGCCACCAGCAGGGGGTGGGACAGCCTTTTCTCTGGGGCCAACGTCCTGACTTTC	CATSRGWDSLFSGANVLTF	-	TRBD1	TRBJ2-6	TRBV15
TGTGCCAGCTCACCCCGCGGTGCGGGGGCAGAGACCCAGTACTTC	CASSPRGAGAETQYF	-	-	TRBJ2-5	TRBV18
TGTGCCACCTTGACAGGGTCGGAAACTGAAGCTTTCTTT	CATLTGSETEAFF	-	TRBD1	TRBJ1-1	TRBV6-1
TGTGCCAGCAGTCATCGGGACAGGGGCGTGAAACTGTTTTTT	CASSHRDRGVKLFF	-	TRBD1	TRBJ1-4	TRBV6-5
TGCGCCAGCAGCTTGGCGGGACTATCAGGGAATGAGCAGTTCTTC	CASSLAGLSGNEQFF	few	TRBD2	TRBJ2-1	TRBV5-1
TGTGCCAGCAGTAGTTCGGACAGGGATGCCCACTACGAGCAGTACTTC	CASSSSDRDAHYEQYF	-	TRBD1	TRBJ2-7	TRBV2
TGTGCCAGCAGCTTATCAGGCACGAGCTCCTACAATGAGCAGTTCTTC	CASSLSGTSSYNEQFF	-	-	TRBJ2-1	TRBV7-6
TGTGCCACCAGCAGGGACACAAATGAAAAACTGTTTTTT	CATSRDTNEKLFF	-	-	TRBJ1-4	TRBV15
TGTGCCATCAGGGGCCCCTCGGCTGGAAACACCATATATTTT	CAIRGPSAGNTIYF	-	-	TRBJ1-3	TRBV10-3
TGTGCCAGCAGCTCAACACCGACCTCCTACGAGCAGTACTTC	CASSSTPTSYEQYF	-	-	TRBJ2-7	TRBV5-8
TGTGCCTGGAGTGTACAAGGGGGCGACAGGGGATATACAGATACGCAGTATTTT	CAWSVQGGDRGYTDTQYF	-	TRBD1	TRBJ2-3	TRBV30
TGTGCCAGCAGTTCCAGGACTAGCGGGGCATCCTACAATGAGCAGTTCTTC	CASSSRTSGASYNEQFF	-	TRBD2	TRBJ2-1	TRBV27